The 13 T cell receptor beta chains below all came from one sample that was sequenced in a study of identical twins. Via MiXCR, TCRdb re-called the 5' RACE reads, giving one row per CDR3 protein. This table has 1.5 million to 2 million distinct CDR3 sequences, roughly a third appearing once. Material: cord blood. The origin of the receptors is a newborn girl in good health.

This clonotype was observed a few times. V is TRBV5-6 and J is TRBJ2-3; possible D gene TRBD2, 6 bases. Trimming shortened V by 4 bases and J by 9 bases, and 9 bases separated the two germline ends. This CDR3 is 11 amino acids long. Germline V lookup: CDR1 SGHDT, CDR2 YYEEEE. CDR3 sequence reads: CASSAGLTQYF. CDR3 sequence (DNA): TGTGCCAGCAGCGCGGGACTGACGCAGTATTTT.

The rearrangement joins TRBV20-1 to TRBJ2-5; TRBD2 agrees at 9 bases. The J call could be wrong; TRBJ2-7 is a better fit for the DNA end. The germline V gene encodes CDR1 DFQATT and CDR2 SNEGSKA (reference sequence). This CDR3 spans 16 amino acids. CDR3 bases: TGCAGTGCTAGTGAAATAGCGGGAGAGTGGGCGTACGAGCAGTACTTC. It yields the protein CSASEIAGEWAYEQYF.

This rearrangement joins TRBV28 to TRBJ2-1; D perhaps matches TRBD2 (6 bases). Trimming left V 5 bases short and J 8 bases short, with 19 bases between. This CDR3 is 15 amino acids long. Germline CDR1 and CDR2: MDHEN and SYDVKM. The CDR3 spells CASSTLARGLDEQFF. CDR3 in DNA: TGTGCCAGCAGTACTCTAGCGAGAGGGCTGGATGAGCAGTTCTTC.

The chain carries TRBV10-3 and TRBJ2-5; TRBD2 aligns across 12 bases. Germline-derived CDR1 and CDR2 are ENHRY and SYGVKD. Trimming at V came to 5 bases and at J to 5 bases, leaving 6 bases not matched to a gene. The CDR3 contains 15 residues. In DNA, the CDR3 is TGTGCCATCAGTCCCGGGACTAGCGGGTTGGAGACCCAGTACTTC. Its translation is CAISPGTSGLETQYF.

V usage is TRBV2 and J usage is TRBJ2-1, with TRBD1 matching 9 bases. The V and J ends lost 6 bases and 2 bases, in that order; junction bases with no gene match: 8. Germline assignment: CDR1 SNHLY and CDR2 FYNNEI. The CDR3 runs to 16 residues. DNA for the CDR3: TGTGCCAGCAGGAGTCAAAACAGGGGGCCCTACAATGAGCAGTTCTTC. It codes for CASRSQNRGPYNEQFF.

The chain uses TRBV20-1 and TRBJ1-1, with unresolved D. This CDR3 is built from 12 residues. V lost 3 bases and J 3 bases, leaving 8 bases between the germline ends. CDR1 and CDR2 from the germline V gene are DFQATT and SNEGSKA (reference sequence). CDR3 sequence: CSASIRYTEAFF. For the CDR3, the DNA is TGCAGTGCTAGTATACGCTACACTGAAGCTTTCTTT.

This clonotype was detected only a few times. The chain combines TRBV5-1 with TRBJ2-1, with D possibly being TRBD2 (5 bases). Germline assignment: CDR1 SGHRS and CDR2 YFSETQ. CDR3 length: 12 amino acids. The V gene lost 4 bases and the J gene lost 9 bases, with 11 bases spanning the gap. The CDR3 sequence: CASSPTRLEQFF. The CDR3 region has the DNA TGCGCCAGCAGCCCAACTAGGCTTGAGCAGTTCTTC.

This clonotype was counted ten times or more. This chain joins TRBV6-1 and TRBJ1-2; the match to TRBD1 covers 8 bases. Germline V gene data show CDR1 as MNHNS and CDR2 as SASEGT. The V segment lost 3 bases and the J segment 4 bases; nucleotides outside the gene matches: 7. The CDR3 extends over 15 amino acids. CDR3 sequence (DNA): TGTGCCAGCAGTGACCCCGGACAGGGTATCTATGGCTACACCTTC. Translated: CASSDPGQGIYGYTF.

The chain has TRBV28 and TRBJ2-5; either TRBD1 or TRBD2 may supply D (5 bases each). The CDR3 is 17 amino acids. V was shortened by 0 bases and J by 11 bases, with 25 bases between the two germline ends. CDR1 is MDHEN, CDR2 SYDVKM, per germline. The CDR3 sequence: CASSLWGVTLPYNEQYF. For the CDR3, the DNA is TGTGCCAGCAGTTTATGGGGGGTCACGCTCCCATACAATGAGCAGTACTTC.

This clonotype was found a few times. The chain joins TRBV27 to TRBJ2-7, with 11 bases aligning to TRBD2. The germline gives CDR1 MNHEY, CDR2 SMNVEV (reference sequence). The CDR3 extends over 16 amino acids. V gave up 3 bases and J gave up 7 bases; unmatched junction bases: 11. CDR3 sequence: CASSLRGTSGNNEQYF. In DNA, the CDR3 is TGTGCCAGCAGTTTGAGGGGGACTAGCGGAAACAATGAGCAGTACTTC.

There are a few counts of this clonotype. This chain links TRBV7-8 with TRBJ1-2; D ambiguous. This CDR3 contains 16 residues. Germline V gene lookup returns CDR1 SGHVS and CDR2 FQNEAQ. Trimming pared 2 bases from V and 0 bases from J, leaving 13 bases between. The CDR3 bases are TGTGCCAGCAGCTTAAACAGTCCGTTACCTAACTATGGCTACACCTTC. Translated: CASSLNSPLPNYGYTF.

This clonotype was counted a few times. The genes are TRBV20-1 and TRBJ2-3; D possibly uses TRBD1 or TRBD2 (5 bases each). The CDR3 extends over 13 amino acids. V was clipped by 2 bases and J by 2 bases, with 8 bases between them. Germline V gene data show CDR1 as DFQATT and CDR2 as SNEGSKA (reference sequence). The CDR3, as DNA: TGCAGTGCTAGAAGGGGAGTCACAGATACGCAGTATTTT. It translates to CSARRGVTDTQYF.

This clonotype was counted at least ten times. The chain combines TRBV13 with TRBJ1-6; D call uncertain. The V gene's germline CDR1 is PRHDT and CDR2 FYEKMQ (reference sequence). The CDR3 sequence is 15 residues long. V was trimmed by 0 bases and J by 0 bases, leaving 3 bases between them. CDR3 in amino acids: CASSLGHSYNSPLHF. The CDR3 DNA follows: TGTGCCAGCAGCTTAGGACACTCCTATAATTCACCCCTCCACTTT. Variable domain in full (rest from reference TRBV13 and TRBJ1-6): AAGVIQSPRHLIKEKRETATLKCYPIPRHDTVYWYQQGPGQDPQFLISFYEKMQSDKGSIPDRFSAQQFSDYHSELNMSSLELGDSALYFCASSLGHSYNSPLHFGNGTRLTVT.